This is a list of T cell receptor beta chains from one sample in a study of CXCR3-negative and CXCR3-positive naive CD8 T cells. No DNA is given; TCRdb re-called the 5' RACE reads and lists each CDR3 protein once. This listing includes 150,000 to 180,000 distinct CDR3 sequences. The sequenced material came from naive CXCR3+ CD8+ T cells from blood. The receptors shown here come from a human donor in good health. Some clones in this sample may be carry-over from other donors' samples. CDR3s include the opening cysteine and the closing phenylalanine or tryptophan. Each record gives: CDR3 length, V gene, J gene, CDR3 protein.

14	TRBV28	TRBJ2-7	CASSHVGLSYEQYF
14	TRBV27	TRBJ1-5	CASSGPGQNQPQHF
15	TRBV28	TRBJ2-7	CASSLNAGFSYEQYF
13	TRBV20-1	TRBJ1-1	CSARGGGDTEAFF
17	TRBV7-8	TRBJ2-1	CASSLGGLAHTSSEQFF
15	TRBV9	TRBJ2-5	CASSVGGGASETQYF
13	TRBV25-1	TRBJ1-2	CASSELLGGGYTF
19	TRBV7-9	TRBJ2-1	CASSLLLAGASGGYNEQFF
13	TRBV27	TRBJ2-7	CASSSGRDYEQYF
13	TRBV30	TRBJ2-1	CAWSRTVYNEQFF
13	TRBV28	TRBJ1-5	CASSPDTNQPQHF
15	TRBV2	TRBJ2-1	CASSNQAGEHNEQFF
13	TRBV29-1	TRBJ2-7	CSVNSMGSYEQYF
16	TRBV19	TRBJ1-1	CASTPGAGGAWTEAFF
15	TRBV29-1	TRBJ1-2	CSVVEGTGPLHGYTF
13	TRBV7-9	TRBJ1-1	CASSLEGKSEAFF
16	TRBV7-2	TRBJ2-5	CASSTSGGTLLETQYF
13	TRBV7-2	TRBJ2-1	CASSLGFGNEQFF
14	TRBV27	TRBJ2-3	CASSTGQGADTQYF
13	TRBV14	TRBJ1-2	CASSPGGGYGYTF
16	TRBV10-3	TRBJ2-1	CAISESGESSYNEQFF
17	TRBV9	TRBJ2-1	CASSVALGQGRYNEQFF
15	TRBV6-5	TRBJ2-2	CASSPLAGGPGELFF
15	TRBV12-3/TRBV12-4	TRBJ2-6	CASSATGAGANVLTF
15	TRBV7-6	TRBJ2-2	CASSLGTRGAGELFF
17	TRBV2	TRBJ1-1	CASSDLRSGTYAGEAFF
14	TRBV28	TRBJ2-3	CASRVQGETDTQYF